The present T cell receptor (beta chain) was sequenced within a study of CD8+ T cells in alopecia areata. Study conclusions and caveats: Sequencing of scalp samples also captures resident alphabeta T cells of normal skin.

RNA extraction and reverse transcription yielded cDNA as sequencing template. TCRdb keeps only in-frame clones here, not all; method: immunoSEQ multiplex PCR. The sample records roughly 150,000 clones, roughly 50% being singletons. There are a few counts of this clone. The target antigen is unknown. Germline loops: CDR1 GTSNPN, CDR2 SVGIG (reference sequence). The CDR3 totals 12 residues. V shed 0 bases and J shed 5 bases, with 6 bases lying between them. The chain couples TRBV30 to TRBJ2-3; no clear D gene. This receptor was obtained from a human donor with alopecia areata. The sample consisted of CD4+ T cells sorted from blood. DNA for the CDR3: TGTGCCTGGAGTGTATTCCGAGATACGCAGTATTTT. Protein sequence: CAWSVFRDTQYF.